The sequence of this T cell receptor (beta chain) was determined in a study of OX40 agonist ivuxolimab in advanced cancers. Background on the whole study: Ivuxolimab, which targeted the costimulatory receptor OX40 (CD134), was an agonistic, fully human IgG2 monoclonal antibody. The purpose of peripheral TCRbeta sequencing was to test whether ivuxolimab changed TCR sequence diversity and led to clonal T-cell expansion. Intravenous ivuxolimab was administered to patients every 2 weeks at six dose levels: 0.01, 0.1, 0.3, 1.5, 3 and 10 mg/kg. Prior anti-PD-1, anti-PD-L1 or anti-CTLA-4 therapy was permitted, and 30% to 45% of dose-escalation patients had received checkpoint inhibitors. Partial responses occurred in three dose-escalation patients, of whom one had hepatocellular carcinoma and two had cutaneous melanoma. A male proportion of 75% to 85% and a mean age of roughly 58 years, ranging from about 20 to 80, were recorded for the dose-escalation cohort. The paper describes the monotherapy dose-escalation part (N of about 54 patients) of the phase I trial of ivuxolimab. Of the roughly 51 patients in dose escalation, around 20 had hepatocellular carcinoma, approximately 15 had melanoma, 9 had renal cell carcinoma and 9 had head and neck cancer.

Genomic DNA was isolated from the sorted cells so that the TCRbeta CDR3 region could be sequenced. The immunoSEQ Assay was used for sequencing of TCRbeta CDR3 regions. Sourced from immuneACCESS, this table was stored by TCRdb with only in-frame sequences that have V and J called. A share of the clones is absent; for the studies checked, an unresolved V gene accounts for under half, and the remainder has no known explanation. The sample table shows about 25,000 clones, and around 75% are seen once. The leading ten clones occupy about 32% of the sample. V trim: 5 bases; J trim: 10 bases; unmatched bases: 13. The CDR3, from cysteine to phenylalanine, totals 15 residues. Only the CDR3 portion is preserved as DNA: 45 bases, with reading frame beginning at the first base. In the germline V gene, CDR1 corresponds to SGHTA and CDR2 to FQGNSA. Beyond this particular receptor, the publication reports: At doses of 0.1 to 3.0 mg/kg, clonal expansion of both CD4+ and CD8+ T cells in blood was seen between baseline and week 6. After ivuxolimab, more expanded clones were found on average in CD8+ T cells than in CD4+ T cells. Low levels of normalized T-cell clonal expansion were also seen in some nonresponding patients. Which antigens the clonally expanded peripheral T cells were specific for was not determined. In partial responders in the 0.1-3.0 mg/kg groups, normalized peripheral clonal expansion was found to be among the lowest, especially among CD8+ T cells.

A note on this clone: There is no known antigen for this receptor. No much larger clone exists at a distance of one base, and base qualities are not known.

Patients with autoimmune disease history or receiving systemic immunosuppression were excluded from the trial. Peripheral blood for TCR sequencing was collected from all dose cohorts at baseline, on cycle 4 day 1, and on cycle 7 day 1. The samples were drawn from a first-in-human, open-label, multicenter phase I dose-escalation trial of ivuxolimab. Adults with locally advanced or metastatic melanoma, renal cell carcinoma, hepatocellular carcinoma or head and neck squamous cell carcinoma were enrolled in the trial. Before TCR sequencing, CD4+ T cells and CD8+ T cells from peripheral blood were sorted into separate populations.

The chain links TRBV7-2 with TRBJ2-1, with TRBD2 identical over 8 junction bases. The sample consisted of CD4+ or CD8+ T cells sorted from blood, taken in a trial of the OX40 agonist ivuxolimab. This receptor was taken from an adult with an advanced solid tumor such as melanoma, head and neck, liver or kidney cancer. CDR3 protein: CASSPPGLDHREQFF. The DNA is TGTGCCAGCAGCCCACCGGGACTAGATCATCGGGAGCAGTTCTTC. The CDR3, completed at both ends by the reference TRBV7-2 and TRBJ2-1 genes, gives the full variable domain GAGVSQSPSNKVTEKGKDVELRCDPISGHTALYWYRQSLGQGLEFLIYFQGNSAPDKSGLPSDRFSAERTGGSVSTLTIQRTQQEDSAVYLCASSPPGLDHREQFFGPGTRLTVL.